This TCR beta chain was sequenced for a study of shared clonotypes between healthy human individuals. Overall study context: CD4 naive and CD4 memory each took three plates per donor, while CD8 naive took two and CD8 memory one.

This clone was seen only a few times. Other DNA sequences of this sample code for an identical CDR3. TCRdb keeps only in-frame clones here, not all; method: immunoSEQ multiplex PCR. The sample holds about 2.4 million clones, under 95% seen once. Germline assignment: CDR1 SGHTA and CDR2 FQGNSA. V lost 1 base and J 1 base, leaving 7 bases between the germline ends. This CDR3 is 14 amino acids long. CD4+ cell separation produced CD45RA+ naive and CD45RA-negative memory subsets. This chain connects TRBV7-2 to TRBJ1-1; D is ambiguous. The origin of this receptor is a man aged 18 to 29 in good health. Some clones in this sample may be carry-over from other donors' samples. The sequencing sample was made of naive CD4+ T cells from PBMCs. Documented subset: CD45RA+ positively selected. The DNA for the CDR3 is TGTGCCAGCAGCTTAGTTCCGGGGAACACTGAAGCTTTCTTT. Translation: CASSLVPGNTEAFF.